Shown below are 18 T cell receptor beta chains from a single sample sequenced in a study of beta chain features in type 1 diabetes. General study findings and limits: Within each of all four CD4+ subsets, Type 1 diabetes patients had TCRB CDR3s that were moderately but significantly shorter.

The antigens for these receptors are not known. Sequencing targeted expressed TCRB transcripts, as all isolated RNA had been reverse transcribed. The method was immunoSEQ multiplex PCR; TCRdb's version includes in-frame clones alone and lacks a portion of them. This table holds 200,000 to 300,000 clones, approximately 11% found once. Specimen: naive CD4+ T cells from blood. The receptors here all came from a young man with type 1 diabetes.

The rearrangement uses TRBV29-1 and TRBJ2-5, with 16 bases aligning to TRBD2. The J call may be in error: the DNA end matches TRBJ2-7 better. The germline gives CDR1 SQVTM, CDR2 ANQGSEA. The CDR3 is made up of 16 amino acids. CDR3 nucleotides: TGCAGCGTGAGTCCCGGGACTAGCGGGGGGGCCGACGAGCAGTACTTC. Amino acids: CSVSPGTSGGADEQYF.

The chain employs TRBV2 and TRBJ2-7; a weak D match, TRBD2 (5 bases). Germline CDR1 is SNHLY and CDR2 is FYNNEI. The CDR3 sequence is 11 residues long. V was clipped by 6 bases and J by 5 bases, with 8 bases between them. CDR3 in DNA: TGTGCCAGCAGCTCCGGGGACGAGCAGTACTTC. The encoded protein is CASSSGDEQYF.

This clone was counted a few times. The CDR3 region is CASSSGLAGGLSSETQYF. The CDR3 nucleotides are TGTGCCAGCAGCTCCGGACTAGCGGGGGGGCTCTCCTCAGAGACCCAGTACTTC. The chain is built from TRBV7-2 and TRBJ2-5; TRBD2 aligns across 15 bases. The CDR3 is 18 residues long. CDR1 is SGHTA, CDR2 FQGNSA, per germline. Trimming cost V 4 bases and J 4 bases; bases outside gene matches: 10. Supplemented by reference TRBV7-2 and TRBJ2-5, the full variable domain reads GAGVSQSPSNKVTEKGKDVELRCDPISGHTALYWYRQSLGQGLEFLIYFQGNSAPDKSGLPSDRFSAERTGGSVSTLTIQRTQQEDSAVYLCASSSGLAGGLSSETQYFGPGTRLLVL.

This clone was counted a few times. DNA for the CDR3: TGTGCCAGCAGGGTGGGCCCAACTAATGAAAAACTGTTTTTT. Translation gives CASRVGPTNEKLFF. The chain couples TRBV5-4 to TRBJ1-4; no definite D call. This CDR3 contains 14 residues. The germline V gene has CDR1 SGHNT and CDR2 YYREEE (reference sequence). Trimming took 5 bases from V and 0 from J, leaving 8 bases between them. Together with reference TRBV5-4 and TRBJ1-4, the CDR3 gives the full variable domain: ETGVTQSPTHLIKTRGQQVTLRCSSQSGHNTVSWYQQALGQGPQFIFQYYREEENGRGNFPPRFSGLQFPNYSSELNVNALELDDSALYLCASRVGPTNEKLFFGSGTQLSVL.

The CDR3 protein is CASSFGTDHEKLFF. CDR3 DNA sequence: TGTGCCAGCAGCTTCGGGACAGATCATGAAAAACTGTTTTTT. The chain links TRBV5-4 to TRBJ1-4; 7 bases line up with TRBD1. There are 14 residues in the CDR3. Germline lookup yields CDR1 SGHNT and CDR2 YYREEE (reference sequence). With 2 bases clipped from V and 6 bases from J, the junction kept 4 bases outside the gene matches.

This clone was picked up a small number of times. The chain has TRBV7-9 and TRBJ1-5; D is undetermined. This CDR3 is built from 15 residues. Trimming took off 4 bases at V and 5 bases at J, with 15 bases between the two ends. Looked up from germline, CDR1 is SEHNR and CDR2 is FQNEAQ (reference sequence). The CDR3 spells CASSSGASLDQPQHF. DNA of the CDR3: TGTGCCAGCAGCTCAGGTGCCAGTTTGGATCAGCCCCAGCATTTT.

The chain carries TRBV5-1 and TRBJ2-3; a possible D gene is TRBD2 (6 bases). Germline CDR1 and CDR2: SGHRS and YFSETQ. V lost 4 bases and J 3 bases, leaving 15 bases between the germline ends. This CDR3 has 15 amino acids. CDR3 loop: CASSDGGWRTDTQYF. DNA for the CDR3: TGCGCCAGCAGCGACGGAGGGTGGAGGACAGATACGCAGTATTTT.

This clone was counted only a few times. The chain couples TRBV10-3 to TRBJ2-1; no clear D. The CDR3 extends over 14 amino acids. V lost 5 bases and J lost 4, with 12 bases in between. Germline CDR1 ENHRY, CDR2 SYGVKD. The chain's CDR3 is CAISPLERYNEQFF. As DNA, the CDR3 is TGTGCCATCAGTCCCTTGGAGAGATACAATGAGCAGTTCTTC.

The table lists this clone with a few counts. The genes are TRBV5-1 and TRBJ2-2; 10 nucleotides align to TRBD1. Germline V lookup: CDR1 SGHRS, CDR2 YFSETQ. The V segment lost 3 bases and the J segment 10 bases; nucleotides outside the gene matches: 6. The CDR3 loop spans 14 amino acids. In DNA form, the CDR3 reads TGCGCCAGCAGCTCGGGACAGGGGAGAAAGGAGCTGTTTTTT. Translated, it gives CASSSGQGRKELFF.

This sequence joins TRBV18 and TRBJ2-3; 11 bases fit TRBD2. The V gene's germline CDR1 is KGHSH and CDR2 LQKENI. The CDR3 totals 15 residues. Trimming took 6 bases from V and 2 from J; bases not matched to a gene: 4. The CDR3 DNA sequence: TGTGCCAGCTCTCGACTAGCGGGGCACACAGATACGCAGTATTTT. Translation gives CASSRLAGHTDTQYF.

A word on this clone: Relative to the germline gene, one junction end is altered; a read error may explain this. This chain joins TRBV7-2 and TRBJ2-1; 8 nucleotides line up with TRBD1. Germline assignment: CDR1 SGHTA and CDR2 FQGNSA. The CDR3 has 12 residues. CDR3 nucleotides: TGTGCCAGCAGCTTGCGACAGGGGCCTGCCGTCTTC. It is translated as CASSLRQGPAVF.

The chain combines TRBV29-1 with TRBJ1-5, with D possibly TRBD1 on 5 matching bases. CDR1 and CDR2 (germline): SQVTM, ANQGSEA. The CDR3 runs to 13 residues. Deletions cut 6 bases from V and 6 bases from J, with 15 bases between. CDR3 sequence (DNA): TGCAGCGTCGAGGAGCAGGGCGGTCAGCCCCAGCATTTT. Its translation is CSVEEQGGQPQHF.

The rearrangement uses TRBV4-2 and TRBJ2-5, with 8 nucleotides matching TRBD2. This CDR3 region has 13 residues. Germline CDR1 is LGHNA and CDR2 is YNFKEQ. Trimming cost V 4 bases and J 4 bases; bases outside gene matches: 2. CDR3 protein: CASSLGLGETQYF. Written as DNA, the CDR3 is TGTGCCAGCAGCCTGGGACTAGGAGAGACCCAGTACTTC.

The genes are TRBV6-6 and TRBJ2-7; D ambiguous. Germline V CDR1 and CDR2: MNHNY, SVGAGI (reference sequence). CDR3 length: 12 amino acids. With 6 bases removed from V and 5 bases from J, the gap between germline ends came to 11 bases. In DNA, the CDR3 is TGTGCCAGCAGCCGGAGCGAGCACGAGCAGTACTTC. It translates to CASSRSEHEQYF.

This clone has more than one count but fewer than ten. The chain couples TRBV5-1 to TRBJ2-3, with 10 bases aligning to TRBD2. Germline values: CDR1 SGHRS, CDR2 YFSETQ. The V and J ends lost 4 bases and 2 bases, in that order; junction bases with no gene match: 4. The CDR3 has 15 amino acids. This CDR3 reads CASSSSGGSTDTQYF. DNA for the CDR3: TGCGCCAGCAGCAGTAGCGGGGGGTCCACAGATACGCAGTATTTT.

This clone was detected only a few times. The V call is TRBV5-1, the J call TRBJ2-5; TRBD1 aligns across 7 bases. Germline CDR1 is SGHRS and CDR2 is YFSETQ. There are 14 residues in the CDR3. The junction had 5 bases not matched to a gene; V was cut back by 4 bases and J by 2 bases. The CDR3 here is CASSLNRGQETQYF. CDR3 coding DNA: TGCGCCAGCAGCCTCAACAGGGGTCAAGAGACCCAGTACTTC.

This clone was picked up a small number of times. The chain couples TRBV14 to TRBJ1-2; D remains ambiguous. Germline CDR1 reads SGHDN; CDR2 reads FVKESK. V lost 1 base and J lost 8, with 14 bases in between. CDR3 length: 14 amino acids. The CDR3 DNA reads TGTGCCAGCAGCCAAGGATCGCGGGTCCGCGGCTACACCTTC. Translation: CASSQGSRVRGYTF.

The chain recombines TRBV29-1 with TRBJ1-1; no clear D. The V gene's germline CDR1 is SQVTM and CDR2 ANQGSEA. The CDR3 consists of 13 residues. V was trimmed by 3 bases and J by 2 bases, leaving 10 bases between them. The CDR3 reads CSVDGRLNTEAFF. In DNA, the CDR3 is TGCAGCGTTGATGGGAGGCTAAACACTGAAGCTTTCTTT. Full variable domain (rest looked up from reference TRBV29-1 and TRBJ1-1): SAVISQKPSRDICQRGTSLTIQCQVDSQVTMMFWYRQQPGQSLTLIATANQGSEATYESGFVIDKFPISRPNLTFSTLTVSNMSPEDSSIYLCSVDGRLNTEAFFGQGTRLTVV.